Given below is one TCR beta chain in context. CDR1 SGHTA and CDR2 FQGTGA come from the germline V gene. Trimming cost V 4 bases and J 2 bases, with 9 bases left between them. The CDR3 has 14 amino acids. The data are from a study of blood T cell repertoires in COVID-19. Individuals drawn from around 25 US areas were about 18 to 89 years old. In assigning cohorts, the study relied on participant-reported clinical history. The data were produced by immunoSEQ multiplex PCR, yet TCRdb's version contains in-frame clones alone and is incomplete. The sample lists 150,000 or so clones; around 83% were seen once.

V gene TRBV7-3 combines with J gene TRBJ1-3; D might be TRBD1 (6 bases). This TCR derives from a woman aged 45 to 65 in a cohort exposed to, infected with or recovered from COVID-19 (not recorded which). Sequencing used PBMCs or T cells enriched from blood (not recorded which). The CDR3 DNA sequence: TGTGCCAGCAGCTCCGGACAGCCTGGAAACACCATATATTTT. It encodes CASSSGQPGNTIYF.